This is a list of T cell receptor beta chains from one sample in a study of cytomegalovirus exposure and HLA in healthy donors. Method: immunoSEQ multiplex PCR; TCRdb's copy keeps in-frame clones and lacks some. This sample's clone table lists some 120,000 clones. The sample taken for sequencing was PBMCs. These TCRs come from a man between 25 and 39 years old in good health and CMV-seronegative. The CDR3 runs from the conserved cysteine through the conserved F or W. A D gene is named only where the DNA matches it firmly.

>TRBV28|NA|TRBJ2-7
CASSFGAGPSYEQYF
TGTGCCAGCAGTTTTGGGGCAGGTCCCTCCTACGAGCAGTACTTC
>TRBV4-2|TRBD2|TRBJ2-7
CASSQDGLAGAEQYF
TGTGCCAGCAGCCAAGATGGACTAGCGGGGGCCGAGCAGTACTTC
>TRBV27|TRBD2|TRBJ2-7
CASTAGLAGYEQYF
TGTGCCAGCACCGCAGGACTAGCGGGCTACGAGCAGTACTTC
>TRBV9|NA|TRBJ2-5
CASSVGAVQETQYF
TGTGCCAGCAGCGTAGGGGCAGTTCAAGAGACCCAGTACTTC
>TRBV7-9|TRBD1|TRBJ2-7
CASSFQGDNYEQYF
TGTGCCAGCAGCTTCCAGGGGGACAACTACGAGCAGTACTTC
>TRBV30|NA|TRBJ1-5
CAWSVPLGRQPQHF
TGTGCCTGGAGTGTCCCCCTAGGGAGACAGCCCCAGCATTTT
>TRBV2|NA|TRBJ1-1
CASGVGGESTEAFF
TGTGCCAGCGGAGTCGGGGGAGAGTCCACTGAAGCTTTCTTT
>TRBV7-9|TRBD2|TRBJ2-1
CASSLDLAERNEQFF
TGTGCCAGCAGCCTAGACCTAGCGGAGAGGAATGAGCAGTTCTTC
>TRBV30|NA|TRBJ1-1
CAWQTDRDNTEAFF
TGTGCCTGGCAGACTGACAGAGACAACACTGAAGCTTTCTTT
>TRBV29-1|TRBD2|TRBJ2-7
CSVDVWVAGDSSYEQYF
TGCAGCGTTGATGTCTGGGTGGCGGGAGATAGCTCCTACGAGCAGTACTTC
>TRBV5-6|TRBD2|TRBJ2-1
CASSRTSGRLSYNEQFF
TGTGCCAGCAGCCGGACTAGCGGGAGGTTGTCCTACAATGAGCAGTTCTTC
>TRBV2|NA|TRBJ2-7
CASNPFQATEQYF
TGTGCCAGCAACCCCTTCCAAGCGACCGAGCAGTACTTC
>TRBV28|NA|TRBJ2-1
CASSPRGLVNNEQFF
TGTGCCAGCAGTCCCCGGGGATTAGTAAACAATGAGCAGTTCTTC
>TRBV4-1|NA|TRBJ2-1
CASSQGIGGVVYNEQFF
TGCGCCAGCAGCCAGGGCATCGGGGGAGTAGTGTACAATGAGCAGTTCTTC
>TRBV7-2|TRBD1|TRBJ1-2
CASSSRDRGTGYTF
TGTGCCAGCAGCTCTCGGGACAGGGGGACCGGCTACACCTTC
>TRBV28|NA|TRBJ1-2
CASRFEYGYTF
TGTGCCAGCAGATTTGAGTATGGCTACACCTTC
>TRBV27|NA|TRBJ2-7
CASSSLLEWSYEQYF
TGTGCCAGCAGTTCATTACTAGAATGGTCCTACGAGCAGTACTTC
>TRBV19|NA|TRBJ2-7
CASSVSGNSYEQYF
TGTGCCAGTAGTGTGTCAGGGAACTCCTACGAGCAGTACTTC
>TRBV29-1|NA|TRBJ1-3
CSVNAGAGNTIYF
TGCAGCGTCAATGCGGGGGCAGGAAACACCATATATTTT
>TRBV5-1|TRBD1|TRBJ2-5
CASSQGQGLPHQYF
TGCGCCAGCAGCCAGGGACAGGGGCTCCCCCACCAGTACTTC
>TRBV7-3|TRBD1|TRBJ2-3
CASSGDSLEDTQYF
TGTGCCAGCAGCGGGGACAGCCTTGAGGATACGCAGTATTTT
>TRBV6-1|TRBD1|TRBJ1-2
CASSEALQGRGSYGYTF
TGTGCCAGCAGTGAAGCGCTTCAGGGCAGGGGGTCCTATGGCTACACCTTC
>TRBV6-5|TRBD1|TRBJ1-1
CARFNRDSNTEAFF
TGTGCCAGATTCAACCGGGACAGTAACACTGAAGCTTTCTTT
>TRBV29-1|NA|TRBJ2-1
CSVRQVTYNEQFF
TGCAGCGTTCGACAGGTAACTTACAATGAGCAGTTCTTC
>TRBV5-1|NA|TRBJ2-3
CASRSGSTDTQYF
TGCGCCAGCAGGTCGGGTTCCACAGATACGCAGTATTTT
>TRBV7-9|TRBD2|TRBJ2-1
CASSLGLAATYNEQFF
TGTGCCAGCAGCCTGGGACTAGCGGCGACCTACAATGAGCAGTTCTTC
>TRBV29-1|TRBD2|TRBJ2-1
CSVIPGLADNEQFF
TGCAGCGTCATACCGGGACTAGCAGACAATGAGCAGTTCTTC
>TRBV9|NA|TRBJ2-3
CASRSGDSDTQYF
TGTGCCAGCCGGTCAGGGGATTCAGATACGCAGTATTTT
>TRBV2|NA|TRBJ1-3
CASSAEGISGDTIYF
TGTGCCAGCAGTGCGGAGGGAATCTCTGGAGACACCATATATTTT
>TRBV7-2|NA|TRBJ1-2
CASSVDGNYGYTF
TGTGCCAGCAGCGTAGACGGTAACTATGGCTACACCTTC
>TRBV28|TRBD2|TRBJ2-7
CASRSWTSSYEQYF
TGTGCCAGCCGCTCGTGGACTAGTTCCTACGAGCAGTACTTC
>TRBV28|TRBD1|TRBJ1-5
CASSKGRRGHQPQHF
TGTGCCAGCAGTAAAGGGAGGAGGGGGCATCAGCCCCAGCATTTT
>TRBV10-3|TRBD1|TRBJ2-4
CASGDRDMTGNIQYF
TGTGCCAGCGGGGACAGGGACATGACGGGGAACATTCAGTACTTC
>TRBV10-3|TRBD1|TRBJ2-7
CAISGQAAEQYF
TGTGCCATCAGCGGACAGGCTGCCGAGCAGTACTTC
>TRBV5-8|NA|TRBJ2-5
CASSFGLRETQYF
TGTGCCAGCAGCTTCGGGTTGCGGGAGACCCAGTACTTC
>TRBV13|TRBD1|TRBJ2-7
CASSAYRDRGSYEQYF
TGTGCCAGCAGCGCATACCGGGACAGGGGGAGCTACGAGCAGTACTTC
>TRBV7-2|NA|TRBJ1-1
CASSFARTEAFF
TGTGCCAGCAGCTTCGCGAGGACTGAAGCTTTCTTT
>TRBV4-2|TRBD2|TRBJ2-1
CASSPLRLAGGPHNEQFF
TGTGCCAGCAGCCCTCTCAGACTAGCGGGAGGCCCCCACAATGAGCAGTTCTTC
>TRBV2|NA|TRBJ1-1
CASNLEGSGVKNTEAFF
TGTGCCAGCAACCTCGAGGGTTCCGGTGTGAAAAACACTGAAGCTTTCTTT
>TRBV5-1|TRBD1|TRBJ2-1
CASSLTGGSYNEQFF
TGCGCCAGCAGCTTGACAGGGGGCTCCTACAATGAGCAGTTCTTC
>TRBV6-5|NA|TRBJ2-1
CASRPSSPPYNEQFF
TGTGCCAGCAGACCCTCTAGCCCCCCCTACAATGAGCAGTTCTTC
>TRBV4-3|TRBD1|TRBJ2-5
CASSSGTGGPETQYF
TGCGCCAGCAGCTCCGGGACAGGGGGCCCAGAGACCCAGTACTTC
>TRBV28|TRBD2|TRBJ2-1
CASSLPPPGLAGVGNEQFF
TGTGCCAGCAGTTTACCCCCCCCCGGACTAGCGGGAGTTGGGAATGAGCAGTTCTTC
>TRBV6-1|NA|TRBJ1-4
CASSDGPMGADREKLFF
TGTGCCAGCAGTGATGGGCCAATGGGGGCGGATAGGGAAAAACTGTTTTTT
>TRBV10-3|TRBD1|TRBJ1-5
CAIRPTGAGQPQHF
TGTGCCATCAGACCGACAGGGGCGGGTCAGCCCCAGCATTTT
>TRBV10-3|NA|TRBJ1-2
CAISETGYGYTF
TGTGCCATCAGTGAAACGGGGTATGGCTACACCTTC
>TRBV6-5|TRBD2|TRBJ2-3
CASSYKGGSRADTQYF
TGTGCCAGCAGTTACAAAGGCGGGAGTCGGGCAGATACGCAGTATTTT
>TRBV5-1|NA|TRBJ1-1
CASQGRGNTEAFF
TGCGCCAGCCAAGGGCGGGGGAACACTGAAGCTTTCTTT
>TRBV7-9|NA|TRBJ2-7
CASSLVASSDEQYF
TGTGCCAGCAGCTTAGTAGCCTCCTCCGACGAGCAGTACTTC
>TRBV5-1|TRBD1|TRBJ1-2
CASSVGTDYGYTF
TGCGCCAGCAGCGTCGGGACAGATTATGGCTACACCTTC
>TRBV10-3|TRBD1|TRBJ2-7
CAISSTGAPYEQYF
TGTGCCATCAGTTCAACAGGGGCCCCCTACGAGCAGTACTTC
>TRBV29-1|NA|TRBJ1-2
CSALIGAPRGYTF
TGCAGCGCCCTGATAGGGGCCCCGCGGGGCTACACCTTC
>TRBV29-1|TRBD2|TRBJ2-7
CSYSPREAEQYF
TGCAGCTATAGTCCCCGGGAGGCCGAGCAGTACTTC
>TRBV7-9|TRBD1|TRBJ2-7
CASSSDGTGGMEQYF
TGTGCCAGCAGCAGTGACGGGACAGGGGGTATGGAGCAGTACTTC
>TRBV28|NA|TRBJ2-7
CASRHGNRAHEQYF
TGTGCCAGCAGACACGGCAACAGGGCCCACGAGCAGTACTTC
>TRBV7-6|TRBD2|TRBJ2-3
CASSLGGSGSGTQYF
TGTGCCAGCAGCTTAGGGGGTAGCGGGAGTGGTACGCAGTATTTT
>TRBV5-1|TRBD1|TRBJ2-1
CASDKLGGYEQFF
TGCGCCAGCGATAAACTAGGGGGCTATGAGCAGTTCTTC
>TRBV28|NA|TRBJ2-7
CASSPLHRSFYEQYF
TGTGCCAGCAGTCCCCTTCACAGATCGTTCTACGAGCAGTACTTC
>TRBV6-1|NA|TRBJ2-5
CASTQNRGALGYF
TGTGCCAGCACCCAAAATCGGGGGGCCCTAGGGTACTTC
>TRBV18|NA|TRBJ2-7
CASSPPGAGYEQYF
TGTGCCAGCTCACCACCTGGGGCGGGGTACGAGCAGTACTTC